The entry below gives a single TCR beta chain sequence along with its context. Its specificity is not known. The data belong to a study of T-cell reconstitution after alpha-beta-depleted transplantation in children. It was with unique molecular identifiers that the TCRbeta library was prepared. TCRdb re-called the PCR reads through MiXCR, storing one row per CDR3 protein. Of more than 200,000 distinct CDR3 sequences listed, approximately 8.4% are singletons. Study-wide points: One year after transplant, T-cell counts and diversity came mostly from newly produced T cells.

V lost 0 bases and J lost 2, with 11 bases in between. Germline V gene sequence: CDR1 DFQATT, CDR2 SNEGSKA (reference sequence). The CDR3 has 14 amino acids. This specimen consisted of PBMCs, mostly from graft donor cells, obtained 360 days after TCRalphabeta/CD19-depleted stem cell transplant. The rearrangement joins TRBV20-1 to TRBJ2-7; D not certain. This receptor was obtained from a male patient aged 2 to 10 who had a stem cell transplant for acute myeloid leukemia, so the T cells may come from the graft donor. CDR3 protein: CSARDLLEAYEQYV. In DNA, the CDR3 is TGCAGTGCTAGAGATCTCTTAGAAGCCTACGAGCAGTACGTC.